These 5 T cell receptor beta chains came from one sample sequenced in a study of identical twins. MiXCR, applied by TCRdb to the 5' RACE reads, yields one record per CDR3 protein. This sample carries a few hundred thousand distinct CDR3 sequences, 7.5% to 10% of them seen once, and the ten largest clones take 3%. In addition, the sample was reused for a study of yellow fever vaccine responses in identical twins.

Sample: PBMCs. The receptors stem from a woman under 30 in good health.

Note on this clonotype: A much more abundant neighbour one base away suggests this may be a read error. The V call is TRBV28, the J call TRBJ2-4, with D possibly TRBD2 on 6 matching bases. Germline V gene sequence: CDR1 MDHEN, CDR2 SYDVKM. CDR3 length equals 14 residues. V was trimmed by 6 bases and J by 9 bases, leaving 18 bases between them. The CDR3 region is CASRMSGGRGIQYF. The CDR3 bases are TGTGCCAGCAGGATGAGCGGAGGGAGAGGCATTCAGTACTTC. Based on the CDR3 plus reference TRBV28 and TRBJ2-4, the full variable domain is DVKVTQSSRYLVKRTGEKVFLECVQDMDHENMFWYRQDPGLGLRLIYFSYDVKMKEKGDIPEGYSVSREKKERFSLILESASTNQTSMYLCASRMSGGRGIQYFGAGTRLSVL.

As DNA, the CDR3 is TGTGCCAGCACAAGCTACGGAGTCACAGATACGCAGTATTTT. Translated: CASTSYGVTDTQYF. The V call is TRBV7-9, the J call TRBJ2-3; no definite D call. With 7 bases removed from V and 2 bases from J, the gap between germline ends came to 13 bases. This CDR3 is built from 14 residues. Germline loops: CDR1 SEHNR, CDR2 FQNEAQ (reference sequence).

This clonotype was counted a few times. The V gene is TRBV30, the J gene TRBJ1-1; D gene unclear. In germline, CDR1 is GTSNPN, CDR2 SVGIG (reference sequence). Between the trimmed V and J ends, which lost 5 bases and 0 bases, there was a span of 13 bases. The CDR3 extends over 14 amino acids. The CDR3 DNA is TGTGCCTGGCAGACCCGGGCCTTGAACACTGAAGCTTTCTTT. This translates into CAWQTRALNTEAFF.

The chain carries TRBV6-2 or TRBV6-3 and TRBJ2-7; 10 bases map to TRBD1. Germline trimming cut 10 bases from V and 2 bases from J; bases unmatched to any gene: 11. The length of the CDR3 is 15 residues. Germline V gene sequence: CDR1 MNHEY, CDR2 SVGEGT. CDR3 in DNA: TGTGCCACCAATACGGGACAGGGGATTCCCTACGAGCAGTACTTC. Translating it yields CATNTGQGIPYEQYF.

The rearrangement links TRBV4-3 to TRBJ2-7; tentative D call: TRBD1 (6 bases). Germline V gene lookup returns CDR1 LGHNA and CDR2 YSLEER. The CDR3 length is 16 residues. V shed 1 base and J shed 4 bases, with 17 bases lying between them. CDR3 loop: CASSQGPNGQGYEQYF. The CDR3 DNA follows: TGCGCCAGCAGCCAAGGCCCCAACGGGCAGGGGTACGAGCAGTACTTC.